This T cell receptor (beta chain) was captured in a study of blood T cell repertoires in COVID-19. Study background: Sample material is recorded as cDNA or gDNA derived from T cells, B-cell-depleted T cells, or PBMCs.

Individuals drawn from about two dozen US areas were roughly 18 to 100 years old. Donors in Cohort 3 counted as recovered after two negative PCRs, clearance, or symptom resolution. Germline V lookup: CDR1 SGHAT, CDR2 FQNNGV. The CDR3 sequence is 15 residues long. V was cut by 3 bases and J by 2 bases, with 12 bases left in between. Produced via immunoSEQ multiplex PCR; TCRdb's table is partial and in-frame only. The sample records approximately 270,000 clones, roughly 90% being singletons. This clonotype was obtained from a woman aged 55-70 years who had recovered from COVID-19. The sequenced material came from PBMCs or T cells enriched from blood (not recorded which). The chain combines TRBV11-2 with TRBJ2-3; TRBD2 is a possible D gene (6 bases). The CDR3 reads CASSFDAGTTDTQYF. For the CDR3, the DNA is TGTGCCAGCAGCTTCGACGCGGGAACCACAGATACGCAGTATTTT. Complete variable domain (other parts from reference TRBV11-2 and TRBJ2-3): EAGVAQSPRYKIIEKRQSVAFWCNPISGHATLYWYQQILGQGPKLLIQFQNNGVVDDSQLPKDRFSAERLKGVDSTLKIQPAKLEDSAVYLCASSFDAGTTDTQYFGPGTRLTVL.